The source of this T cell receptor (beta chain) is a study of control samples from healthy donors and cancer patients. The ends lost 7 bases at V and 8 bases at J; junction bases unmatched: 15. This CDR3 has 16 amino acids. CDR1 and CDR2 (germline): LNHDA, SQIVND (reference sequence). Sequenced by immunoSEQ multiplex PCR; TCRdb stores in-frame clones only, minus some. The sample has over 150,000 clones; 94% are singletons. The TCR comes from a woman aged 18-30 years in good health. The chain employs TRBV19 and TRBJ1-2; 11 bases align to TRBD1. The sequenced sample consisted of blood. CDR3 region: CASTPLRDRGSGGYTF. CDR3 coding DNA: TGTGCCAGTACCCCTCTCCGGGACAGGGGGTCGGGGGGCTACACCTTC. Supplemented by reference TRBV19 and TRBJ1-2, the full variable domain reads DGGITQSPKYLFRKEGQNVTLSCEQNLNHDAMYWYRQDPGQGLRLIYYSQIVNDFQKGDIAEGYSVSREKKESFPLTVTSAQKNPTAFYLCASTPLRDRGSGGYTFGSGTRLTVV.